This T cell receptor (beta chain) was recorded in a study of T cells in Graves' hyperthyroidism and ophthalmopathy. Patients aged 18 to 65 had newly diagnosed hyperthyroidism that had lasted under 2 months. Only one count was recorded for this clonotype. Germline V lookup: CDR1 SGDLS, CDR2 YYNGEE. The V end was cut by 1 base, the J end by 9 bases, with 11 bases between. The CDR3 consists of 13 residues. Regions amplified from RNA transcripts were the TCR beta CDR3 regions. The HTBI set primed first-round TCR CDR3 RT-PCR. A single record per CDR3 protein comes from TCRdb applying MiXCR to the multiplex PCR reads. Of roughly 630,000 distinct CDR3 sequences in the sample, about 15% are singletons; the top ten hold about 7%.

This chain connects TRBV9 to TRBJ2-1; D unclear. The sequenced sample consisted of blood. This TCR was recovered from a woman in her twenties or thirties with Graves' hyperthyroidism. The chain's CDR3 is CASSVKWAAEQFF. The CDR3 DNA reads as TGTGCCAGCAGCGTAAAATGGGCCGCTGAGCAGTTCTTC.